This T cell receptor (beta chain) was observed in a study of T-cell reconstitution after alpha-beta-depleted transplantation in children. Preparation of the TCRbeta library was carried out with unique molecular identifiers. Each CDR3 protein is one row after TCRdb ran MiXCR on the PCR reads. The sample lists some 220,000 distinct CDR3 sequences; under 9.5% were seen once. The receptor comes from a human donor who donated a stem cell graft to a child with acute lymphoblastic leukemia. The sequencing used PBMCs from the stem cell graft donor, collected from the stem cell graft.

The CDR3 DNA reads as TGTGCCAGCAGCTTTGTAGCTAGCGGGCCACCTTACAATGAGCAGTTCTTC. Protein product: CASSFVASGPPYNEQFF. The rearrangement links TRBV7-9 to TRBJ2-1, with 8 bases lining up with TRBD2. Losses at the gene ends were 3 bases for V and 4 bases for J; bases not matched to a gene: 11. Germline values: CDR1 SEHNR, CDR2 FQNEAQ (reference sequence). The CDR3 is 17 amino acids.